Following are 15 T cell receptor beta chains from one sample sequenced in a study of Tregs in tolerant kidney transplant recipients. Produced via immunoSEQ multiplex PCR; TCRdb's table is partial and in-frame only. The table shows 75,000 to 85,000 clones, with 75% to 95% occurring only once. Material: Tregs from blood, obtained before the transplant. Receptor source: a human donor who received a combined kidney and bone marrow transplant.

DNA for the CDR3: TGCAGTGCCCCATCGGGGGTTTCAGCTTTCTTT. This gives the protein CSAPSGVSAFF. The chain has TRBV20-1 and TRBJ1-1; a possible D gene is TRBD1 (5 bases). V was shortened by 6 bases and J by 10 bases, with 15 bases between the two germline ends. The CDR3 sequence is 11 residues long. Germline CDR1 and CDR2: DFQATT and SNEGSKA (reference sequence).

The chain has TRBV7-2 and TRBJ2-1, with D perhaps being TRBD1 or TRBD2 (5 bases each). This CDR3 contains 13 residues. V was trimmed by 5 bases and J by 10 bases, leaving 15 bases between them. Looked up from germline, CDR1 is SGHTA and CDR2 is FQGNSA. The CDR3 loop reads CASSPQPGPEQFF. The CDR3 coding sequence is TGTGCCAGCAGCCCACAGCCGGGGCCCGAGCAGTTCTTC.

The chain has TRBV27 and TRBJ1-1, with D perhaps matching TRBD1 (6 bases). Germline CDR1 and CDR2: MNHEY and SMNVEV (reference sequence). V was cut by 4 bases and J by 4 bases, with 13 bases left in between. This CDR3 contains 14 residues. This CDR3 is CASSSQGRGTEAFF. CDR3 DNA: TGTGCCAGCAGTTCACAGGGCCGGGGCACTGAAGCTTTCTTT.

This clone was picked up one time. This chain joins TRBV6-5 and TRBJ1-1; a possible D gene is TRBD1 (6 bases). The germline gives CDR1 MNHEY, CDR2 SVGAGI. This CDR3 spans 14 amino acids. V was cut by 8 bases and J by 4 bases, with 17 bases left in between. The DNA of the CDR3 is TGTGCCAGCCTCAATCGGGGGGCGAGCACTGAAGCTTTCTTT. It specifies CASLNRGASTEAFF.

The chain recombines TRBV6-6 with TRBJ2-7, with D possibly matching TRBD1 (6 bases). Germline V lookup: CDR1 MNHNY, CDR2 SVGAGI (reference sequence). CDR3 length: 13 amino acids. The V and J ends lost 6 bases and 3 bases respectively, with 12 bases between them. Here the CDR3 reads CASRRGDNYEQYF. As DNA, the CDR3 is TGTGCCAGCAGGAGAGGGGACAACTACGAGCAGTACTTC.

The count of this clone is one. J is TRBJ2-1 and V is TRBV29-1, with 8 bases matching TRBD2. The CDR3 extends over 14 amino acids. Germline V gene lookup returns CDR1 SQVTM and CDR2 ANQGSEA. J lost 7 bases, V lost 6 bases, and 11 bases had no gene match. For the CDR3, the DNA is TGCAGCGTGGGGGTTAGCGGGATGGGGAATGAGCAGTTCTTC. It is translated as CSVGVSGMGNEQFF.

This clone was seen just once. V is TRBV6-6 and J is TRBJ1-1; no firm D call. The CDR3 length is 13 residues. Trimming stripped 6 bases from V and 1 base from J, with 9 bases between. Germline V gives CDR1 MNHNY, CDR2 SVGAGI (reference sequence). The CDR3 coding sequence is TGTGCCAGCAGAGGTGGTAAGAACACTGAAGCTTTCTTT. Its protein is CASRGGKNTEAFF.

This sequence joins TRBV11-2 and TRBJ2-7; D ambiguous. Trimming removed 1 base at V and 1 base at J, with 5 bases between. CDR1 is SGHAT and CDR2 is FQNNGV in the germline V gene. This CDR3 is 13 amino acids long. The chain's CDR3 is CASSLVGSYEQYF. The CDR3 nucleotides are TGTGCCAGCAGCTTAGTCGGTTCCTACGAGCAGTACTTC.

The rearrangement joins TRBV29-1 to TRBJ2-1; 11 bases are shared with TRBD2. Germline V gene sequence: CDR1 SQVTM, CDR2 ANQGSEA. The trim removed 8 bases at V and 7 bases at J, leaving 10 bases unmatched. The CDR3 length is 14 residues. The CDR3 DNA sequence: TGCAGCCTCGGACTAGCGGGTTTGGGGAATGAGCAGTTCTTC. Translating it yields CSLGLAGLGNEQFF.

The J gene is TRBJ2-2, the V gene TRBV21-1; TRBD2 is the table's D call and was not checked against the DNA. TRBV21-1 counts as a pseudogene. CDR3 length: 20 amino acids. The CDR3: CASSKVAGGPLYQNTGELFF. The CDR3 nucleotides are TGTGCCAGCAGCAAAGTGGCGGGAGGACCTTTATATCAAAACACCGGGGAGCTGTTTTTT.

V and J are TRBV7-9 and TRBJ2-7; D ambiguous. With 1 base removed from V and 3 bases from J, the gap between germline ends came to 10 bases. The CDR3 contains 14 residues. CDR1 and CDR2 from the germline V gene are SEHNR and FQNEAQ (reference sequence). The CDR3 nucleotides read TGTGCCAGCAGCTTAGGGACGGCTAGCTACGAGCAGTACTTC. Encoded protein: CASSLGTASYEQYF.

The sample holds one count of this clone. The J gene is TRBJ1-1, the V gene TRBV7-9, with 10 bases lining up with TRBD1. This CDR3 spans 15 amino acids. V shed 5 bases and J 1 base; nucleotides not matched to a gene: 4. The germline V gene encodes CDR1 SEHNR and CDR2 FQNEAQ (reference sequence). CDR3 region: CASSPGTGENTEAFF. In nucleotides, the CDR3 is TGTGCCAGCAGCCCTGGGACAGGGGAGAACACTGAAGCTTTCTTT.

This chain links TRBV30 with TRBJ2-5; 8 nucleotides align to TRBD2. This CDR3 has 13 residues. Germline CDR1 is GTSNPN and CDR2 is SVGIG (reference sequence). The V gene end was trimmed by 5 bases and the J gene end by 3 bases; junction bases not matched to a gene: 5. CDR3 DNA: TGTGCCTGGGGAGCGGGAGCTAAAGAGACCCAGTACTTC. Amino acid sequence: CAWGAGAKETQYF.

The V gene is TRBV19, the J gene TRBJ2-5; D ambiguous. This CDR3 comprises 13 residues. Trimming removed 3 bases at V and 5 bases at J, with 10 bases between. Germline V gene data show CDR1 as LNHDA and CDR2 as SQIVND (reference sequence). Here the CDR3 DNA reads TGTGCCAGTAGTATCGGAATAGTGGAGACCCAGTACTTC. It specifies CASSIGIVETQYF.

The chain uses TRBV11-2 and TRBJ2-2; no clear D. The CDR3 has 13 amino acids. The germline V gene has CDR1 SGHAT and CDR2 FQNNGV. The V end lost 5 bases, the J end lost 4 bases, and 8 bases lay between the germline ends. DNA of the CDR3: TGTGCCAGCAGCCCCCAGGTCACCGGGGAGCTGTTTTTT. This translates into CASSPQVTGELFF.